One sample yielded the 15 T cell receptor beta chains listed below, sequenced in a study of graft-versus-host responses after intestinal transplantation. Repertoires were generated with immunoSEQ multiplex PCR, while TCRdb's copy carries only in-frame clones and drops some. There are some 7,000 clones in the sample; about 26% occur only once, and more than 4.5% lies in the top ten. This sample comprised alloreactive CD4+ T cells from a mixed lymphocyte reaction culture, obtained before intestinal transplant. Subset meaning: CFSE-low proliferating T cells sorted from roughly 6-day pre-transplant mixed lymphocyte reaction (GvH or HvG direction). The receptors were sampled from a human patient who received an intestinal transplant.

CDR3 nucleotide sequence: TGTGCCAGCCGCCAGAACAGCGGGATGAGCACAGATACGCAGTATTTT. It yields the protein CASRQNSGMSTDTQYF. The V gene is TRBV27, the J gene TRBJ2-3; 7 bases map to TRBD2. CDR1 is MNHEY, CDR2 SMNVEV, per germline (reference sequence). This CDR3 is 16 amino acids long. V lost 8 bases, J lost 0 bases, and 11 bases stayed unmatched.

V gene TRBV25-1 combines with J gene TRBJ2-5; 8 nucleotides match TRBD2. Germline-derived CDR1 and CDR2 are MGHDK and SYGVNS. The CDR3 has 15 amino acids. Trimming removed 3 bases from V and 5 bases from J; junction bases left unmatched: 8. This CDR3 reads CASSDVGLARETQYF. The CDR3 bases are TGTGCCAGCAGTGATGTTGGACTAGCTCGGGAGACCCAGTACTTC.

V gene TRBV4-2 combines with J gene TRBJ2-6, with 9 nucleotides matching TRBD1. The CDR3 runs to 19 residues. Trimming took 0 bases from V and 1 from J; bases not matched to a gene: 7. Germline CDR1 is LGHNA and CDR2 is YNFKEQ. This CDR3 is CASSQDQGQGVSGANVLTF. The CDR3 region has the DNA TGTGCCAGCAGCCAAGATCAGGGACAGGGAGTTTCTGGGGCCAACGTCCTGACTTTC.

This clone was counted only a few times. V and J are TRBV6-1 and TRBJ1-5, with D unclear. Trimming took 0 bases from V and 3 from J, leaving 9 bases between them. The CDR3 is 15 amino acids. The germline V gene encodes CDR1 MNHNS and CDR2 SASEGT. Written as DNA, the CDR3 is TGTGCCAGCAGTGAAGCAGGGAGGATCAATCAGCCCCAGCATTTT. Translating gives CASSEAGRINQPQHF.

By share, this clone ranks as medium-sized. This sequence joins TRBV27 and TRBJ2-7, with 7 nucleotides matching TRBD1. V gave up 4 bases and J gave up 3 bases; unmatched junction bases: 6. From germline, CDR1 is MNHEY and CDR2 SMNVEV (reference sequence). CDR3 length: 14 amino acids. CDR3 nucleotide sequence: TGTGCCAGCAGTTGGACGGGACAGTTCTACGAGCAGTACTTC. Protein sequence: CASSWTGQFYEQYF.

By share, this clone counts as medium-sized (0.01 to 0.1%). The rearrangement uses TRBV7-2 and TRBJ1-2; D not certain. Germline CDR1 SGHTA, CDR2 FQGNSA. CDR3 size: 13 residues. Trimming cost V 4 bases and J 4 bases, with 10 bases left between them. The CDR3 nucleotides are TGTGCCAGCAGCTCCCCGGGGAGCTATGGCTACACCTTC. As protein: CASSSPGSYGYTF. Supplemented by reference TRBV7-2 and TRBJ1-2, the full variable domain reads GAGVSQSPSNKVTEKGKDVELRCDPISGHTALYWYRQSLGQGLEFLIYFQGNSAPDKSGLPSDRFSAERTGGSVSTLTIQRTQQEDSAVYLCASSSPGSYGYTFGSGTRLTVV.

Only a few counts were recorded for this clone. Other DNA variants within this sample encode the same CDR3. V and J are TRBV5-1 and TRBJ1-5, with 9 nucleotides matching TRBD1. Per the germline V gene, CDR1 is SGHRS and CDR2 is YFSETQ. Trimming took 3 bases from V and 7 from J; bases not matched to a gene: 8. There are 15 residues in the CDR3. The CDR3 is CASSYTGGAGQPQHF. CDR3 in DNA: TGCGCCAGCAGCTATACAGGGGGCGCGGGGCAGCCCCAGCATTTT.

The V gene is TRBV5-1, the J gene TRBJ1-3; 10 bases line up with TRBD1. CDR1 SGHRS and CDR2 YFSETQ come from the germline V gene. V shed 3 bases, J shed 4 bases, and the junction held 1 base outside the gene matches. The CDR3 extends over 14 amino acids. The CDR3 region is CASSSGQGGNTIYF. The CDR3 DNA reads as TGCGCCAGCAGCTCGGGACAGGGGGGAAACACCATATATTTT.

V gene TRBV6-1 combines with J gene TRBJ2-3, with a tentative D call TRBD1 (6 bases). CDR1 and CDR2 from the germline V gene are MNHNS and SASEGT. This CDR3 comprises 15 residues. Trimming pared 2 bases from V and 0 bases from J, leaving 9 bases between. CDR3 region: CASSEQGFSTDTQYF. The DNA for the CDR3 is TGTGCCAGCAGTGAACAGGGGTTCAGCACAGATACGCAGTATTTT.

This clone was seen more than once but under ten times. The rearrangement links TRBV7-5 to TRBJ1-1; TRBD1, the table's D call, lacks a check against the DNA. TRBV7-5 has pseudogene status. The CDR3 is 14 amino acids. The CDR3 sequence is CASSPSTMNTEAFF. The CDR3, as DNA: TGTGCCAGCAGCCCCTCGACAATGAACACTGAAGCTTTCTTT.

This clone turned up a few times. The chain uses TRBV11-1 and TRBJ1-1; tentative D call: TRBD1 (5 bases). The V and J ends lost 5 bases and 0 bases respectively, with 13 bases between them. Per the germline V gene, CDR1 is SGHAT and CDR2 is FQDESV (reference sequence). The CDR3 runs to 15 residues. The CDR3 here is CASSPTGLLNTEAFF. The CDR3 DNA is TGTGCCAGCAGCCCCACGGGGCTATTGAACACTGAAGCTTTCTTT.

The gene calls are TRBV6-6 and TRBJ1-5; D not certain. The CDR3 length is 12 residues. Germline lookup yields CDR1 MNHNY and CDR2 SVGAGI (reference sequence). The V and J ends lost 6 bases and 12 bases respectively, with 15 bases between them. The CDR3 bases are TGTGCCAGCAGCCCAAGGGAGGTTTGCCAGCATTTT. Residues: CASSPREVCQHF.

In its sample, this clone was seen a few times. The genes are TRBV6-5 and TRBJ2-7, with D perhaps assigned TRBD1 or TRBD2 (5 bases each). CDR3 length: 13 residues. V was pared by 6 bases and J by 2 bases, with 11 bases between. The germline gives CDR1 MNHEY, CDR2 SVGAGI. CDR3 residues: CASSPGTTYEQYF. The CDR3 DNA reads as TGTGCCAGCAGCCCCGGGACCACCTACGAGCAGTACTTC.

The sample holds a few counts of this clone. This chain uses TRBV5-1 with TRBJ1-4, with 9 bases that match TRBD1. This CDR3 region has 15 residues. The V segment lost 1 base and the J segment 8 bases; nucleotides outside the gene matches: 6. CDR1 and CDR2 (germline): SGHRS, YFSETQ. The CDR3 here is CASSLTRTGEEKLFF. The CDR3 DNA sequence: TGCGCCAGCAGCTTGACCCGGACAGGGGAGGAAAAACTGTTTTTT.

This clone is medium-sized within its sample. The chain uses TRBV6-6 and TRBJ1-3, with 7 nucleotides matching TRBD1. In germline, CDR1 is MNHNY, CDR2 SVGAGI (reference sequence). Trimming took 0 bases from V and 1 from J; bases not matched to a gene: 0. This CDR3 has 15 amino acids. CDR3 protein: CASSYSTGSGNTIYF. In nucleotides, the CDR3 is TGTGCCAGCAGTTACTCGACAGGGTCTGGAAACACCATATATTTT.